These 26 T cell receptor beta chains were all obtained from the same sample, sequenced in a study of blood T cells in healthy people across ages. Combining a sample-barcoded 5' primer with a J-beta primer mix, a second PCR ran for about 7 to 12 cycles. TCRdb analysed the 5' RACE reads with MiXCR anew, one entry per CDR3 protein. The sample includes 1.5 million to 2 million distinct CDR3 sequences, roughly 27% seen only once; the top ten take roughly 8%. The source material was blood. Receptor source: a woman in her twenties or thirties in good health.

V and J are TRBV18 and TRBJ2-5; 7 positions match TRBD2. Matching the DNA end better, TRBJ2-7 makes the J call doubtful. Germline-derived CDR1 and CDR2 are KGHSH and LQKENI. There are 15 residues in the CDR3. The CDR3 loop reads CASSPGGEVGYEQYF. DNA of the CDR3: TGTGCCAGCTCACCGGGGGGGGAAGTCGGCTACGAGCAGTACTTC.

A single count supports this clonotype. The chain combines TRBV18 with TRBJ1-2, with unresolved D. V was trimmed by 2 bases and J by 4 bases, leaving 11 bases between them. The CDR3 length is 14 residues. The germline V gene has CDR1 KGHSH and CDR2 LQKENI. CDR3 region: CASSPVGFSYGYTF. The CDR3 nucleotides read TGTGCCAGCTCACCAGTTGGCTTCTCCTATGGCTACACCTTC.

This clonotype was detected ten times or more. This sequence joins TRBV10-3 and TRBJ2-7; D unclear. Between the trimmed V and J ends, which lost 6 bases and 4 bases, there was a span of 10 bases. Germline lookup yields CDR1 ENHRY and CDR2 SYGVKD. The CDR3 consists of 12 residues. CDR3 sequence: CAISSAAYEQYF. The CDR3 nucleotides read TGTGCCATCAGCTCAGCCGCATACGAGCAGTACTTC.

This chain connects TRBV6-5 to TRBJ1-3; D is undetermined. Germline V gene sequence: CDR1 MNHEY, CDR2 SVGAGI. The CDR3 extends over 14 amino acids. V was trimmed by 6 bases and J by 0 bases, leaving 9 bases between them. CDR3 nucleotide sequence: TGTGCCAGCAGCGTCGGGATCTCTGGAAACACCATATATTTT. This codes for CASSVGISGNTIYF.

This rearrangement joins TRBV18 to TRBJ2-1; TRBD2 matches at 13 bases. V dropped 2 bases and J dropped 10; count of bases not matched to a gene: 5. The CDR3 loop spans 15 amino acids. Germline lookup yields CDR1 KGHSH and CDR2 LQKENI. The DNA of the CDR3 is TGTGCCAGCTCACCAGGACTAGCGGGAGCCGAGGAGCAGTTCTTC. The encoded protein is CASSPGLAGAEEQFF.

This clonotype appeared a few times. The chain employs TRBV29-1 and TRBJ2-3; either TRBD1 or TRBD2 may supply D (5 bases each). Trimming pared 8 bases from V and 1 base from J, leaving 16 bases between. Germline CDR1 SQVTM, CDR2 ANQGSEA. The CDR3 totals 14 residues. CDR3 in DNA: TGCAGCCTCGCCGGGGCCCTTGGCACAGATACGCAGTATTTT. Translation gives CSLAGALGTDTQYF.

This chain connects TRBV6-5 to TRBJ1-6; 8 bases are a match to TRBD1. Germline V lookup: CDR1 MNHEY, CDR2 SVGAGI. This CDR3 has 15 residues. V lost 5 bases to trimming and J lost 7 bases; unmatched junction nucleotides: 7. CDR3 loop: CASSRTTGGNSPLHF. CDR3 nucleotide sequence: TGTGCCAGCAGTCGGACAACAGGGGGGAATTCACCCCTCCACTTT.

This chain links TRBV5-1 with TRBJ2-3, with 8 positions matching TRBD2. J gave up 0 bases and V 0 bases, and 9 bases lay outside the gene matches. The CDR3 loop spans 18 amino acids. Germline values: CDR1 SGHRS, CDR2 YFSETQ. The CDR3 bases are TGCGCCAGCAGCTTGGGCGCGGGGGGCTCTTACAGCACAGATACGCAGTATTTT. Translated, it gives CASSLGAGGSYSTDTQYF.

The rearrangement uses TRBV20-1 and TRBJ2-3; 11 nucleotides agree with TRBD2. The germline CDR1 and CDR2 sequences are DFQATT and SNEGSKA (reference sequence). This CDR3 region has 14 residues. J was trimmed by 6 bases and V by 3 bases; bases with no gene match: 5. In nucleotides, the CDR3 is TGCAGTGCTAGTCTGGGGACTAGCGGCGATACGCAGTATTTT. Translated: CSASLGTSGDTQYF.

This clonotype was seen more than once but under ten times. Here the CDR3 reads CASSIPPNTEAFF. The CDR3 coding sequence is TGTGCCAGCAGTATTCCCCCGAACACTGAAGCTTTCTTT. The chain is built from TRBV9 and TRBJ1-1; no reliable D call. The ends were cut back, 5 bases at V and 1 base at J, with 9 bases in the middle. Germline-derived CDR1 and CDR2 are SGDLS and YYNGEE. The CDR3 spans 13 residues.

This clonotype was picked up a small number of times. The rearrangement uses TRBV7-2 and TRBJ1-2; no clear D gene. Germline-derived CDR1 and CDR2 are SGHTA and FQGNSA. CDR3 length: 13 amino acids. Trimming took 3 bases from V and 8 from J, leaving 13 bases between them. Here the CDR3 DNA reads TGTGCCAGCAGCTTCGAGGGCCTCTTGGGCTACACCTTC. As protein: CASSFEGLLGYTF.

There are many counts of this clonotype. The rearrangement uses TRBV7-4 and TRBJ2-1; TRBD2 agrees at 7 bases. The CDR3 length is 16 residues. The germline gives CDR1 SGHVT, CDR2 SQSDAQ. V lost 1 base, J lost 3 bases, and 6 bases stayed unmatched. Here the CDR3 DNA reads TGTGCCAGCAGCTTAGAGGTAGGGAGGGACTACAATGAGCAGTTCTTC. This gives the protein CASSLEVGRDYNEQFF.

This clonotype was counted between two and nine times. The gene calls are TRBV5-5 and TRBJ1-2, with 7 bases identical to TRBD1. In germline, CDR1 is SGHKS, CDR2 YYEKEE (reference sequence). This CDR3 comprises 14 residues. Unmatched junction bases numbered 7, after V lost 3 bases and J lost 5 bases. The CDR3 loop reads CASSSEQGLYGYTF. Written as DNA, the CDR3 is TGTGCCAGCAGCTCTGAACAGGGGTTATATGGCTACACCTTC.

The chain carries TRBV7-9 and TRBJ1-1, with D unresolved. The germline CDR1 and CDR2 sequences are SEHNR and FQNEAQ (reference sequence). The CDR3 is 13 amino acids. Trimming removed 4 bases at V and 8 bases at J, with 14 bases between. Here the CDR3 reads CASSSAGRQEAFF. The CDR3 DNA reads TGTGCCAGCAGCTCCGCCGGGAGGCAAGAAGCTTTCTTT.

Turning to this clonotype: At one end the junction does not follow the germline gene, possibly because of a read error. The J gene is TRBJ2-1, the V gene TRBV6-5; 9 bases match TRBD1. Germline-derived CDR1 and CDR2 are MNHEY and SVGAGI. The length of the CDR3 is 14 residues. The CDR3 DNA reads TGTGCCAGCAGGACCCCAGGGACAGGGAAGGAGCGGTTCTTC. Translated: CASRTPGTGKERFF.

This clonotype was found many times. The J gene is TRBJ2-6, the V gene TRBV6-6; D perhaps matches TRBD1 (5 bases). Looked up from germline, CDR1 is MNHNY and CDR2 is SVGAGI (reference sequence). V was cut by 4 bases and J by 2 bases, with 9 bases left in between. The CDR3 has 15 residues. CDR3 DNA sequence: TGTGCCAGCAGTTCCGCAGGGCCTGGGGCCAACGTCCTGACTTTC. As protein: CASSSAGPGANVLTF.

The CDR3 DNA reads TGTGCCAGCAGCTTCAGGGGCACTCAGCCCCAGCATTTT. Translating gives CASSFRGTQPQHF. The chain is built from TRBV2 and TRBJ1-5, with D possibly matching TRBD1 (6 bases). Trimming removed 6 bases at V and 6 bases at J, with 12 bases between. The germline V gene has CDR1 SNHLY and CDR2 FYNNEI. The CDR3 has 13 amino acids.

About this clonotype itself: Here the CDR3 omits its conserved ending phenylalanine or tryptophan, so a read error is the likely source. The gene calls are TRBV12-3 or TRBV12-4 and TRBJ1-2; D perhaps matches TRBD1 (6 bases). The CDR3 consists of 13 residues. Trimming cost V 6 bases and J 4 bases, with 12 bases left between them. The CDR3 DNA follows: TGTGCCAGCAGCTTCGACAGGATCTATGGCTACACCTTA. This gives the protein CASSFDRIYGYTL.

The V call is TRBV29-1, the J call TRBJ2-7; D is possibly TRBD1 (6 bases). The CDR3 length is 14 residues. CDR1 is SQVTM, CDR2 ANQGSEA, per germline. V lost 7 bases and J 5 bases, leaving 21 bases between the germline ends. CDR3 amino acids: CSADSDSTWDEQYF. The DNA of the CDR3 is TGCAGCGCCGACTCGGACAGTACGTGGGACGAGCAGTACTTC.

The genes are TRBV20-1 and TRBJ2-7; TRBD2 agrees at 10 bases. Matching the DNA end better, TRBJ2-5 makes the J call doubtful. Germline CDR1 and CDR2: DFQATT and SNEGSKA (reference sequence). The CDR3 has 15 amino acids. Written as DNA, the CDR3 is TGCAGTGCTAGAGAGCTAGCGGGAGTCGGAGAGACCCAGTACTTC. Its translation: CSARELAGVGETQYF.

This clonotype was observed a single time. The chain employs TRBV7-4 and TRBJ1-4; a possible D gene is TRBD1 (6 bases). The CDR3 is 14 residues long. The germline V gene encodes CDR1 SGHVT and CDR2 SQSDAQ. The V end was cut by 7 bases, the J end by 3 bases, with 12 bases between. For the CDR3, the DNA is TGTGCCAGCACCACGGACAGCCCTAATGAAAAACTGTTTTTT. It translates to CASTTDSPNEKLFF. The complete variable domain, with remaining parts taken from reference TRBV7-4 and TRBJ1-4, reads GAGVSQSPRYKVAKRGRDVALRCDSISGHVTLYWYRQTLGQGSEVLTYSQSDAQRDKSGRPSGRFSAERPERSVSTLKIQRTEQGDSAVYLCASTTDSPNEKLFFGSGTQLSVL.

The rearrangement joins TRBV5-1 to TRBJ2-1, with D maybe TRBD1 (6 bases). Trimming removed 4 bases from V and 6 bases from J, with 14 bases in between. The CDR3 runs 14 residues. Germline assignment: CDR1 SGHRS and CDR2 YFSETQ. CDR3 bases: TGCGCCAGCAGCCTGAACAGGGTTTCCAATGAGCAGTTCTTC. This gives the protein CASSLNRVSNEQFF. Variable domain in full (rest from reference TRBV5-1 and TRBJ2-1): KAGVTQTPRYLIKTRGQQVTLSCSPISGHRSVSWYQQTPGQGLQFLFEYFSETQRNKGNFPGRFSGRQFSNSRSEMNVSTLELGDSALYLCASSLNRVSNEQFFGPGTRLTVL.

Note on this clonotype: A much larger clone lies one base from this, so it may be a read error. V and J are TRBV6-5 and TRBJ2-7; D possibly corresponds to TRBD1 (6 bases). This CDR3 is 14 amino acids long. Germline CDR1 and CDR2: MNHEY and SVGAGI. V was pared by 5 bases and J by 8 bases, with 19 bases between. The CDR3 protein is CASSRTAPDWKQYF. CDR3 nucleotides: TGTGCCAGCAGTCGGACAGCCCCTGATTGGAAGCAGTACTTC.

This clonotype was counted ten times or more. This chain uses TRBV7-2 with TRBJ2-4, with D uncertain. From germline, CDR1 is SGHTA and CDR2 FQGNSA. V was cut by 6 bases and J by 5 bases, with 8 bases left in between. CDR3 length: 12 residues. CDR3 protein: CASRREENIQYF. The DNA of the CDR3 is TGTGCCAGCAGAAGGGAAGAAAACATTCAGTACTTC.

This clonotype was picked up many times. The chain joins TRBV7-2 to TRBJ2-6, with 7 bases matching TRBD1. Germline V gene sequence: CDR1 SGHTA, CDR2 FQGNSA. This CDR3 is built from 16 residues. V lost 5 bases and J lost 4; bases outside the gene matches: 8. The CDR3 DNA reads as TGTGCCAGCAGCAAGTCGACAGGGACCGGGGCCAACGTCCTGACTTTC. It specifies CASSKSTGTGANVLTF.

This CDR3 is CAISPSNQPQHF. DNA for the CDR3: TGTGCCATCAGCCCCTCGAATCAGCCCCAGCATTTT. The chain recombines TRBV10-3 with TRBJ1-5; D remains ambiguous. Germline CDR1 reads ENHRY; CDR2 reads SYGVKD. The ends were cut back, 6 bases at V and 4 bases at J, with 7 bases in the middle. This CDR3 has 12 amino acids.